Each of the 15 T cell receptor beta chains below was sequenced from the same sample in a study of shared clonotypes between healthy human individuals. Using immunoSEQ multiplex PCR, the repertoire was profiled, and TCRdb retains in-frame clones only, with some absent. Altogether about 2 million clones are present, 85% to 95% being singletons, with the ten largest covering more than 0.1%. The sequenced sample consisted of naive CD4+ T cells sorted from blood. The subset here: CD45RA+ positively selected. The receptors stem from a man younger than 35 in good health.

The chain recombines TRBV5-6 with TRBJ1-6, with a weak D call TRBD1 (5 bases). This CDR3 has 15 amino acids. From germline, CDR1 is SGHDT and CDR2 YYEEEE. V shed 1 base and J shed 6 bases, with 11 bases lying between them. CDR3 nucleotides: TGTGCCAGCAGCTTGTCCGGGACTATTAATTCACCCCTCCACTTT. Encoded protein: CASSLSGTINSPLHF.

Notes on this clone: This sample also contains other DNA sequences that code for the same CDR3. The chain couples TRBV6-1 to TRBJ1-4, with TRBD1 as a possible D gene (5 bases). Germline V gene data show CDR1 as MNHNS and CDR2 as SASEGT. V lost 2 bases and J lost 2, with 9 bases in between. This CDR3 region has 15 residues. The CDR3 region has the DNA TGTGCCAGCAGTGAACAGGGTGGCACTAATGAAAAACTGTTTTTT. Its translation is CASSEQGGTNEKLFF.

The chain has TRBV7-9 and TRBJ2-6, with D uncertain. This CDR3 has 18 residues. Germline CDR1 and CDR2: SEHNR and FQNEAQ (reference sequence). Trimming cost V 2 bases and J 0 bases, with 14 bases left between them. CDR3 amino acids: CASSLLPSKSSGANVLTF. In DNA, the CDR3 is TGTGCCAGCAGCTTATTGCCGAGTAAGAGCTCTGGGGCCAACGTCCTGACTTTC. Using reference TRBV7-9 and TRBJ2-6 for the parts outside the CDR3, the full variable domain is DTGVSQNPRHKITKRGQNVTFRCDPISEHNRLYWYRQTLGQGPEFLTYFQNEAQLEKSRLLSDRFSAERPKGSFSTLEIQRTEQGDSAMYLCASSLLPSKSSGANVLTFGAGSRLTVL.

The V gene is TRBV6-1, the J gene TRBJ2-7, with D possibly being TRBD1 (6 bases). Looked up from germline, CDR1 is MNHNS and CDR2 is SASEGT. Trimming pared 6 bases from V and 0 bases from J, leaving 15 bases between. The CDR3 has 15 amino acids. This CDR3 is CASRNTGTNSYEQYF. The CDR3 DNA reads TGTGCCAGCAGAAATACCGGGACAAACTCCTACGAGCAGTACTTC.

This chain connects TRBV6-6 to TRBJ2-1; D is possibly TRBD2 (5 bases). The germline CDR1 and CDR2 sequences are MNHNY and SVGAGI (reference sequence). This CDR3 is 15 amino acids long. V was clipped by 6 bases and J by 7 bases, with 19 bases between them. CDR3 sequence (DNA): TGTGCCAGCAGCAGCGTGCGGGTATGGGAAAATGAGCAGTTCTTC. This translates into CASSSVRVWENEQFF.

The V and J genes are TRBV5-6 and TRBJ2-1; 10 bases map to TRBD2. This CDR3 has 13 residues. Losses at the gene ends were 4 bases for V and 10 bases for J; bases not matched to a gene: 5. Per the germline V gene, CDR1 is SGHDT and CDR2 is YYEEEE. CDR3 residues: CASSRGLADEQFF. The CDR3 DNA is TGTGCCAGCAGCCGAGGACTAGCGGACGAGCAGTTCTTC.

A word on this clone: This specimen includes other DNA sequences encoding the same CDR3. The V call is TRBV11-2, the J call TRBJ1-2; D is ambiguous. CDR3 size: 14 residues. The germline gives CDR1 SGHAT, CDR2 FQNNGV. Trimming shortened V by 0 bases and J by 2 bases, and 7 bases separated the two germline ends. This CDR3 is CASSLDPSNYGYTF. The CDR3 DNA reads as TGTGCCAGCAGCTTAGACCCTTCCAACTATGGCTACACCTTC.

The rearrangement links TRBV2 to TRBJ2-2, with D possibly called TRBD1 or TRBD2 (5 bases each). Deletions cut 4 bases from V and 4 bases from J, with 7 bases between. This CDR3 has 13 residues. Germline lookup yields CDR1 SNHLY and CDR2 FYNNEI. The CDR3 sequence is CASSGGSTGELFF. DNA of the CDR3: TGTGCCAGCAGTGGGGGGAGCACCGGGGAGCTGTTTTTT.

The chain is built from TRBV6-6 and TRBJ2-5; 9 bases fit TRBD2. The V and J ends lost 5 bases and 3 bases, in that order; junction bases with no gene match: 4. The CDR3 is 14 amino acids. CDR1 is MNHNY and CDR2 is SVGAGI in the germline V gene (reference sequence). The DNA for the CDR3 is TGTGCCAGCAGTCCCCTAGCGGGGAAAGAGACCCAGTACTTC. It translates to CASSPLAGKETQYF.

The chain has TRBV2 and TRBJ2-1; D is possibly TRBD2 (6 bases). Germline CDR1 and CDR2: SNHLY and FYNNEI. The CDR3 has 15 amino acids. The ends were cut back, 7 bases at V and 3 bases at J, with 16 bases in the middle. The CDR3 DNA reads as TGTGCCAGCAATGCGGGGCGGGGTGACTACAATGAGCAGTTCTTC. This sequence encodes CASNAGRGDYNEQFF.

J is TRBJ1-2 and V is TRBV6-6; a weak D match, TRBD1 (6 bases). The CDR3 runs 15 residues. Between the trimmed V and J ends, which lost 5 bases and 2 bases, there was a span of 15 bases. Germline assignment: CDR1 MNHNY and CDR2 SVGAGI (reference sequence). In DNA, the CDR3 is TGTGCCAGCAGTGGATCCGTGGGGGGCAACTATGGCTACACCTTC. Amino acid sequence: CASSGSVGGNYGYTF.

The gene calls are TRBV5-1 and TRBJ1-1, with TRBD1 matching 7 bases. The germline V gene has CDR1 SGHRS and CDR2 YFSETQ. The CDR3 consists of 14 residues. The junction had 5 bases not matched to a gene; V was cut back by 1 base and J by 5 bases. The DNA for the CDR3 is TGCGCCAGCAGCTTGTGGCAGGGGGTAACTGAAGCTTTCTTT. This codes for CASSLWQGVTEAFF.

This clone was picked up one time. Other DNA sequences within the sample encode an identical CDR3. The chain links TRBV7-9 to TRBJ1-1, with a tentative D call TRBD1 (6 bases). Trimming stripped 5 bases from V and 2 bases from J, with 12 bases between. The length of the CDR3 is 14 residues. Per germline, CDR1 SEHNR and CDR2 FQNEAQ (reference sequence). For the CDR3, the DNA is TGTGCCAGCAGCCTAACAGGGATAAACACTGAAGCTTTCTTT. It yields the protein CASSLTGINTEAFF.

CDR3 nucleotides: TGTGCCAGCAGTGATCGGAGTCAGGACCGGTCACCCCTCCACTTT. Translating gives CASSDRSQDRSPLHF. The chain recombines TRBV25-1 with TRBJ1-6; no reliable D call. Germline CDR1 is MGHDK and CDR2 is SYGVNS. CDR3 size: 15 residues. Trimming removed 3 bases from V and 10 bases from J, with 16 bases in between.

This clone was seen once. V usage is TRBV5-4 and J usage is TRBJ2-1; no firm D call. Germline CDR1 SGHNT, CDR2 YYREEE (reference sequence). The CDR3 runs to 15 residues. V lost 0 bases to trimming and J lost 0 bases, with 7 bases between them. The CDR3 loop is CASSLAESSYNEQFF. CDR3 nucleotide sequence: TGTGCCAGCAGCTTGGCGGAAAGCTCCTACAATGAGCAGTTCTTC.